This T cell receptor beta chain came from a study of cytomegalovirus exposure and HLA in healthy donors. The ends were cut back, 0 bases at V and 8 bases at J, with 9 bases in the middle. CDR1 is LGHNA and CDR2 is YNFKEQ in the germline V gene. The CDR3 is 13 residues long. 13 Jbeta primers and 60 Vbeta primers were used for the PCR. Original processing methods: The count from a later analysis was 79 million or so unique TCR beta chains, about 9.9 million of them shared. The table came from immunoSEQ multiplex PCR; TCRdb's copy has only in-frame clones and leaves some out. The V and J calls and the clone size are those of that table, but D and trimming were determined from the DNA. The table has 160,000 or so clones, approximately 78% seen once. This clone was counted a few times. Its matching antigen is unknown. Study-wide points: V- and J-gene trimming in TCR beta was tied to a missense DCLRE1C variant by an analysis performed later. The authors assumed roughly uniform sequencing depth across donors for presence/absence analyses. Versus the approximately 720-donor mean, an Asian-associated ancestry cluster reportedly showed fewer N-insertions in a later analysis.

Sequenced input: PBMCs. The chain employs TRBV4-2 and TRBJ2-3, with D tentatively TRBD2 (6 bases). This TCR was recovered from a woman in her thirties or forties in good health and CMV-seronegative. The CDR3 loop is CASSQDIGGTQYF. Written as DNA, the CDR3 is TGTGCCAGCAGCCAAGATATCGGGGGTACGCAGTATTTT.